Shown below are 7 T cell receptor beta chains from a single sample sequenced in a study of T-cell reconstitution after alpha-beta-depleted transplantation in children. The library targeted TCRbeta and was prepared with unique molecular identifiers. Each CDR3 protein gets one entry after TCRdb re-called the PCR reads with MiXCR. Among hundreds of thousands of distinct CDR3 sequences, approximately 12% were seen once, and the ten largest hold 5% to 6%. Specimen: PBMCs from the stem cell graft donor, collected from the stem cell graft. The origin of the receptors is a human donor who donated a stem cell graft to a child with combined immunodeficiency.

This clonotype was observed a few times. The chain links TRBV2 to TRBJ2-3, with 12 bases lining up with TRBD2. CDR3 length: 17 residues. Germline trimming cut 0 bases from V and 3 bases from J; bases unmatched to any gene: 4. Germline V gives CDR1 SNHLY, CDR2 FYNNEI. CDR3 sequence (DNA): TGTGCCAGCAGTGAAGCGCTTCTAGCGGGAGGGACAGATACGCAGTATTTT. It codes for CASSEALLAGGTDTQYF.

The chain joins TRBV4-1 to TRBJ1-1; no definite D call. V was shortened by 0 bases and J by 4 bases, with 9 bases between the two germline ends. The CDR3 contains 14 residues. From germline, CDR1 is MGHRA and CDR2 YSYEKL. The CDR3 nucleotides read TGCGCCAGCAGCCAAGATCCCAAGGGCACTGAAGCTTTCTTT. Encoded protein: CASSQDPKGTEAFF.

This clonotype was detected only once. The gene calls are TRBV7-6 and TRBJ2-5; D uncertain. Trimming took 5 bases from V and 2 from J, leaving 15 bases between them. Germline V gene lookup returns CDR1 SGHVS and CDR2 FNYEAQ. The CDR3 runs to 15 residues. The CDR3 reads CASSPAPGRQETQYF. Here the CDR3 DNA reads TGTGCCAGCAGCCCAGCCCCCGGCAGACAAGAGACCCAGTACTTC.

This clonotype was seen ten or more times. V usage is TRBV4-1 and J usage is TRBJ2-1, with D hard to call. The CDR3 spans 16 residues. CDR1 MGHRA and CDR2 YSYEKL come from the germline V gene. V lost 4 bases and J 7 bases, leaving 20 bases between the germline ends. The CDR3 sequence: CASSPPLAGPRNEQFF. CDR3 DNA sequence: TGCGCCAGCAGCCCCCCCCTCGCCGGCCCAAGGAATGAGCAGTTCTTC.

This clonotype was counted ten times or more. This chain connects TRBV12-3 or TRBV12-4 to TRBJ1-2; 8 nucleotides agree with TRBD1. V shed 1 base, J shed 4 bases, and the junction held 8 bases outside the gene matches. There are 16 residues in the CDR3. The CDR3 is CASSLGPGGRVYGYTF. The CDR3 coding sequence is TGTGCCAGCAGTTTAGGCCCAGGGGGCCGGGTCTATGGCTACACCTTC.

This clonotype came up many times. The chain has TRBV20-1 and TRBJ1-1; no clear D gene. The CDR3 has 10 amino acids. Trimming stripped 6 bases from V and 1 base from J, with 3 bases between. Germline assignment: CDR1 DFQATT and CDR2 SNEGSKA (reference sequence). CDR3 sequence (DNA): TGCAGTGCACGGAACACTGAAGCTTTCTTT. Amino acids: CSARNTEAFF.

This clonotype was seen only a few times. This sequence joins TRBV11-2 and TRBJ2-7, with 10 bases lining up with TRBD2. The CDR3 loop spans 18 amino acids. Unmatched junction bases numbered 16, after V lost 5 bases and J lost 3 bases. Germline-derived CDR1 and CDR2 are SGHAT and FQNNGV. The CDR3 DNA follows: TGTGCCAGCAGCCCACATCCCCTAACTAGCGGGACCTACTACGAGCAGTACTTC. Translation: CASSPHPLTSGTYYEQYF.